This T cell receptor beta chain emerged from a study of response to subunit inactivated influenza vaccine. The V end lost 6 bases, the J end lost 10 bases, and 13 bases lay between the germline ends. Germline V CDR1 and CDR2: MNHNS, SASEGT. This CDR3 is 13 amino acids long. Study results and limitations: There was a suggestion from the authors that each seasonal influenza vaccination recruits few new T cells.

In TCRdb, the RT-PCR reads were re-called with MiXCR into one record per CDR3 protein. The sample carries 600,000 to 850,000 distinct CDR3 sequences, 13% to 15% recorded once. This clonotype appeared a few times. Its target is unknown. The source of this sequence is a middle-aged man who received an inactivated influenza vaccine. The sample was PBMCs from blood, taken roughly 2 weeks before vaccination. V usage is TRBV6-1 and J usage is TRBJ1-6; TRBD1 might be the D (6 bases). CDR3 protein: CASRISGGSPLHF. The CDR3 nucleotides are TGTGCCAGCAGAATTTCTGGGGGCTCACCCCTCCACTTT.